This T cell receptor beta chain was recorded in a study of cytomegalovirus exposure and HLA in healthy donors. V dropped 1 base and J dropped 5 bases, with 11 bases sitting between them. CDR1 and CDR2 (germline): LGHNA, YSLEER. The CDR3 covers 14 residues. Turning to this clone: The target antigen is unknown.

The PCR used 60 Vbeta and 13 Jbeta primers. How the authors handled the data: An analysis performed later counted about 80 million unique TCR beta chains (roughly 11 million of them shared). Repertoires were generated with immunoSEQ multiplex PCR, while TCRdb's copy carries only in-frame clones and drops some. That table gives V, J and clone size, and the DNA gave D and trimming. This table holds roughly 140,000 clones, just under 65% found once. Study observations and caveats: In a later analysis, the majority of CMV-associated beta chains seemingly showed HLA restriction. Analysis was performed later, and it showed HLA-associated TCR beta chains to be more clonally expanded than equally common others. Immune exposure information available was restricted to CMV serostatus.

This TCR was recovered from a woman aged 60 to 75 in good health and CMV-seropositive. Sequenced sample: PBMCs. The rearrangement uses TRBV4-3 and TRBJ1-2; the D is unclear. The CDR3 spells CASSQGPGSYGYTF. The CDR3 DNA follows: TGCGCCAGCAGCCAAGGTCCGGGTTCTTATGGCTACACCTTC.